The rows below give T cell receptor beta chains drawn from one sample of a study of blood T cells in healthy people across ages. From the 5' RACE reads, TCRdb called clonotypes with MiXCR, one entry per CDR3 protein. The sample has roughly 800,000 distinct CDR3 sequences, 55% to 75% seen once. Input material: blood. These receptors were collected from a man aged 25 to 40 in good health. The CDR3 runs from the conserved cysteine through the conserved F or W. Each record gives: clone size, J gene, V gene, D gene, CDR3 protein, CDR3 DNA. The D gene is left open where the match is weak. Clone sizes are given selectively: once, few, many, or a class where the clone is expanded.

clone size: -; J gene: TRBJ2-1; V gene: TRBV11-2; D gene: -; CDR3 protein: CASSFGGGQRVVNEQFF; CDR3 DNA: TGTGCCAGCAGCTTTGGGGGGGGCCAAAGGGTCGTAAATGAGCAGTTCTTC
clone size: -; J gene: TRBJ2-1; V gene: TRBV20-1; D gene: TRBD1; CDR3 protein: CSASPGQIFNEQFF; CDR3 DNA: TGCAGTGCTTCCCCGGGACAGATCTTCAATGAGCAGTTCTTC
clone size: few; J gene: TRBJ2-1; V gene: TRBV20-1; D gene: -; CDR3 protein: CSARRVVWSWSNEQFF; CDR3 DNA: TGCAGTGCTAGGCGAGTCGTGTGGTCGTGGAGCAATGAGCAGTTCTTC
clone size: -; J gene: TRBJ2-3; V gene: TRBV4-3; D gene: TRBD2; CDR3 protein: CASSQAWLAGVALGGTDTQYF; CDR3 DNA: TGCGCCAGCAGCCAAGCTTGGCTAGCGGGAGTGGCTTTAGGAGGCACAGATACGCAGTATTTT
clone size: -; J gene: TRBJ1-4; V gene: TRBV2; D gene: TRBD1; CDR3 protein: CASRPGTANEKLFF; CDR3 DNA: TGTGCCAGCCGCCCCGGGACAGCAAATGAAAAACTGTTTTTT
clone size: -; J gene: TRBJ2-3; V gene: TRBV3-1; D gene: TRBD2; CDR3 protein: CASSQVSSGIGTDTQYF; CDR3 DNA: TGTGCCAGCAGCCAAGTGTCCAGCGGGATAGGCACAGATACGCAGTATTTT
clone size: -; J gene: TRBJ2-7; V gene: TRBV12-3/TRBV12-4; D gene: -; CDR3 protein: CASRTEGSGELYF; CDR3 DNA: TGTGCCAGCAGAACCGAAGGGTCCGGGGAGTTGTACTTC
clone size: -; J gene: TRBJ2-7; V gene: TRBV29-1; D gene: -; CDR3 protein: CSVGGLALYEQYF; CDR3 DNA: TGCAGCGTGGGGGGTTTGGCGCTCTACGAGCAGTACTTC
clone size: few; J gene: TRBJ2-5; V gene: TRBV12-3/TRBV12-4; D gene: -; CDR3 protein: CASSFGRGGYQETQYF; CDR3 DNA: TGTGCCAGCAGTTTCGGGCGGGGTGGGTACCAAGAGACCCAGTACTTC
clone size: -; J gene: TRBJ2-7; V gene: TRBV6-2/TRBV6-3; D gene: -; CDR3 protein: CASSYEAPSYEQYF; CDR3 DNA: TGTGCCAGCAGTTACGAAGCCCCCAGCTACGAGCAGTACTTC
clone size: -; J gene: TRBJ2-1; V gene: TRBV6-2/TRBV6-3; D gene: TRBD1; CDR3 protein: CASRDDRGAFF; CDR3 DNA: TGTGCCAGCAGGGATGACAGGGGGGCGTTCTTC
clone size: -; J gene: TRBJ2-1; V gene: TRBV5-1; D gene: TRBD2; CDR3 protein: CASSSQLTSRSSYNEQFF; CDR3 DNA: TGCGCCAGCAGCTCCCAGCTGACTAGCCGCAGCTCCTACAATGAGCAGTTCTTC
clone size: -; J gene: TRBJ2-6; V gene: TRBV11-1; D gene: -; CDR3 protein: CASSLVFGSGANVLTF; CDR3 DNA: TGTGCCAGCAGCTTAGTCTTCGGGTCCGGGGCCAACGTCCTGACTTTC
clone size: -; J gene: TRBJ2-7; V gene: TRBV9; D gene: -; CDR3 protein: CASSPGSGEQYF; CDR3 DNA: TGTGCCAGCAGCCCTGGTTCTGGGGAGCAGTACTTC
clone size: -; J gene: TRBJ2-7; V gene: TRBV7-2; D gene: TRBD2; CDR3 protein: CASSKGLAGGPNEQYF; CDR3 DNA: TGTGCCAGCAGCAAAGGACTAGCGGGAGGGCCTAACGAGCAGTACTTC
clone size: -; J gene: TRBJ1-4; V gene: TRBV5-4; D gene: -; CDR3 protein: CASSLRPDTLNEKLFF; CDR3 DNA: TGTGCCAGCAGCCTTCGTCCGGACACCCTTAATGAAAAACTGTTTTTT
clone size: -; J gene: TRBJ2-7; V gene: TRBV18; D gene: TRBD1; CDR3 protein: CASSPSTDRGYEQYF; CDR3 DNA: TGTGCCAGCTCACCCTCTACGGACAGGGGCTACGAGCAGTACTTC
clone size: once; J gene: TRBJ2-5; V gene: TRBV7-2; D gene: -; CDR3 protein: CASSGNREETQYF; CDR3 DNA: TGTGCCAGCAGCGGGAACAGGGAGGAGACCCAGTACTTC
clone size: few; J gene: TRBJ2-1; V gene: TRBV2; D gene: -; CDR3 protein: CASSEAMTSGGNNEQFF; CDR3 DNA: TGTGCCAGCAGCGAGGCCATGACTAGTGGGGGGAACAATGAGCAGTTCTTC
clone size: -; J gene: TRBJ2-1; V gene: TRBV10-3; D gene: -; CDR3 protein: CAISEQGEQFF; CDR3 DNA: TGTGCCATCAGTGAGCAGGGCGAGCAGTTCTTC
clone size: -; J gene: TRBJ1-2; V gene: TRBV3-1; D gene: -; CDR3 protein: CASSQEPSGGRYTF; CDR3 DNA: TGTGCCAGCAGCCAAGAACCTTCCGGGGGTCGCTACACCTTC
clone size: -; J gene: TRBJ2-7; V gene: TRBV29-1; D gene: -; CDR3 protein: CSGEIGGEQYF; CDR3 DNA: TGCAGCGGTGAAATAGGGGGAGAGCAGTACTTC
clone size: -; J gene: TRBJ2-7; V gene: TRBV28; D gene: -; CDR3 protein: CASSFGLPSSYEQYF; CDR3 DNA: TGTGCCAGCAGTTTTGGGCTCCCGAGCTCCTACGAGCAGTACTTC
clone size: -; J gene: TRBJ2-7; V gene: TRBV7-9; D gene: -; CDR3 protein: CASSGEFADEQYF; CDR3 DNA: TGTGCCAGCAGCGGGGAATTCGCAGACGAGCAGTACTTC
clone size: -; J gene: TRBJ1-2; V gene: TRBV5-6; D gene: TRBD1; CDR3 protein: CASSLDWDRATNYGYTF; CDR3 DNA: TGTGCCAGCAGCTTGGATTGGGACAGGGCAACTAACTATGGCTACACCTTC
clone size: -; J gene: TRBJ1-4; V gene: TRBV28; D gene: -; CDR3 protein: CASNWSNEKLFF; CDR3 DNA: TGTGCCAGCAATTGGAGTAATGAAAAACTGTTTTTT
clone size: -; J gene: TRBJ2-1; V gene: TRBV20-1; D gene: TRBD2; CDR3 protein: CSASYWDSGRARLEQFF; CDR3 DNA: TGCAGTGCTAGCTATTGGGATAGCGGGAGGGCCCGTCTTGAGCAGTTCTTC
clone size: once; J gene: TRBJ2-5; V gene: TRBV20-1; D gene: TRBD1; CDR3 protein: CSARVGTGKETQYF; CDR3 DNA: TGCAGTGCTAGAGTGGGGACAGGGAAAGAGACCCAGTACTTC
clone size: -; J gene: TRBJ2-7; V gene: TRBV6-5; D gene: -; CDR3 protein: CASGSGTPALYEQYF; CDR3 DNA: TGTGCCAGCGGCAGCGGGACACCGGCCCTTTACGAGCAGTACTTC
clone size: -; J gene: TRBJ2-1; V gene: TRBV29-1; D gene: -; CDR3 protein: CSVRAVNFYNEQFF; CDR3 DNA: TGCAGCGTGCGGGCGGTAAACTTCTACAATGAGCAGTTCTTC
clone size: -; J gene: TRBJ2-1; V gene: TRBV7-6; D gene: -; CDR3 protein: CASSFPGHRNEQFF; CDR3 DNA: TGTGCCAGCAGCTTTCCAGGGCACCGAAATGAGCAGTTCTTC
clone size: -; J gene: TRBJ2-3; V gene: TRBV10-3; D gene: -; CDR3 protein: CAIEARMGATDTQNF; CDR3 DNA: TGTGCCATTGAGGCGAGGATGGGGGCAACAGATACGCAGAATTTT
clone size: -; J gene: TRBJ1-2; V gene: TRBV7-2; D gene: -; CDR3 protein: CASSPSDFSGYTF; CDR3 DNA: TGTGCCAGCAGCCCGTCGGACTTCAGTGGCTACACCTTC
clone size: -; J gene: TRBJ2-7; V gene: TRBV3-1; D gene: TRBD1; CDR3 protein: CASSPTGGAQYF; CDR3 DNA: TGTGCCAGCAGCCCGACAGGGGGAGCGCAGTACTTC
clone size: few; J gene: TRBJ1-2; V gene: TRBV28; D gene: -; CDR3 protein: CASSRRRGGYTF; CDR3 DNA: TGTGCCAGCAGCCGTCGACGCGGAGGCTACACCTTC
clone size: few; J gene: TRBJ2-5; V gene: TRBV6-5; D gene: TRBD2; CDR3 protein: CASSSRSSGSRETQYF; CDR3 DNA: TGTGCCAGCAGTTCCCGGTCTAGCGGGAGTAGGGAGACCCAGTACTTC
clone size: few; J gene: TRBJ2-5; V gene: TRBV12-5; D gene: -; CDR3 protein: CASGPLRPSRETQYF; CDR3 DNA: TGTGCTAGTGGACCACTAAGGCCATCAAGAGAGACCCAGTACTTC
clone size: -; J gene: TRBJ1-2; V gene: TRBV25-1; D gene: -; CDR3 protein: CASSDPGAPFGGYTF; CDR3 DNA: TGTGCCAGCAGTGACCCGGGGGCCCCTTTCGGGGGCTACACCTTC
clone size: -; J gene: TRBJ2-2; V gene: TRBV28; D gene: -; CDR3 protein: CASSFVKVIGELFF; CDR3 DNA: TGTGCCAGCAGTTTCGTGAAGGTAATCGGGGAGCTGTTTTTT
clone size: -; J gene: TRBJ2-1; V gene: TRBV11-2; D gene: -; CDR3 protein: CASSLAETRPYNEQFF; CDR3 DNA: TGTGCCAGCAGCTTAGCGGAAACTAGGCCCTACAATGAGCAGTTCTTC